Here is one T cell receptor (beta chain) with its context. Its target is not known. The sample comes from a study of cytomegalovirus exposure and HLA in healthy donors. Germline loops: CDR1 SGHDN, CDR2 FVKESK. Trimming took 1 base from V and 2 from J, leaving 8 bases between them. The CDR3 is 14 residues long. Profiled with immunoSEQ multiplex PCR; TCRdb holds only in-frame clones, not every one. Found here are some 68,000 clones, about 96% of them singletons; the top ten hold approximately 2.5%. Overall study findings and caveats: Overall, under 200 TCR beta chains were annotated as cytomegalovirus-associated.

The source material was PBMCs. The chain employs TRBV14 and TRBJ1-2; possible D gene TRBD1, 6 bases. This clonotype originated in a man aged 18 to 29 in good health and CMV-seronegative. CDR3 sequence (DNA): TGTGCCAGCAGCCAAGCTGGGACAAACTATGGCTACACCTTC. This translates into CASSQAGTNYGYTF.